This TCR beta chain was recovered during a study of spatial heterogeneity in lung cancer. As for the study in general: Each time, sequencing found more beta-chain sequences than alpha-chain sequences. Study findings and constraints: Estimation of coverage gave values of around 7% for alpha and approximately 12% for beta chains in tumor T cells. One measure, the expanded intratumoral alpha and beta TCR count, tracked tumor mutation counts.

Specified time point: sample taken at primary tumor resection. Frozen PBMC, nontumor lung or tumor provided whole RNA, which was sequenced unsorted. The library protocol tagged each TCR cDNA with a unique molecular identifier. MiXCR, run by TCRdb on the 5' RACE reads, gives a single entry per CDR3 protein. The sample lists roughly 2,000 distinct CDR3 sequences; less than 45% were seen once. This CDR3 is 16 amino acids long. Trimming took off 0 bases at V and 0 bases at J, with 8 bases between the two ends. Germline assignment: CDR1 LGHNA and CDR2 YNFKEQ. Comments on this clonotype: Antigen unknown.

The V and J genes are TRBV4-2 and TRBJ2-2, with D possibly TRBD1 on 5 matching bases. The sequence was collected from a male donor with early-stage non-small cell lung cancer. The sequenced sample was lung tumor tissue, obtained at surgery. CDR3 protein: CASSQDRQSNTGELFF. The CDR3 DNA reads as TGTGCCAGCAGCCAAGATCGACAGTCGAACACCGGGGAGCTGTTTTTT.